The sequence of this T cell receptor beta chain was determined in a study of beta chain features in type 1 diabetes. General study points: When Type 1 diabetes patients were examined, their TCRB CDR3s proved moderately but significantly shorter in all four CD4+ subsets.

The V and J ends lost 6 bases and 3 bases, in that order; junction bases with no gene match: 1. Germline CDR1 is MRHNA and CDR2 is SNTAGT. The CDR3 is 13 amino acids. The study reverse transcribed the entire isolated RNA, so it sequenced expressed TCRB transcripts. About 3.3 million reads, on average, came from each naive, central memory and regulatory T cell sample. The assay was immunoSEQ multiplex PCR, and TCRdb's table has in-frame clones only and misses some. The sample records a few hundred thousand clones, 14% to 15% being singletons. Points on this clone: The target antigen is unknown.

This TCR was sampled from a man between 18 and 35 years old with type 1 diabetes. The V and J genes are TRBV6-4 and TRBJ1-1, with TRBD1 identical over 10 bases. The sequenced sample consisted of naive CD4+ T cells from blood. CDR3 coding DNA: TGTGCCAGCAGAGGACAGGGGGACACTGAAGCTTTCTTT. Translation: CASRGQGDTEAFF.